This entry features one T cell receptor beta chain sequence. The antigen remains undetermined. The protocol was immunoSEQ multiplex PCR, while the TCRdb copy is restricted to in-frame clones and leaves out a portion. The table has approximately 79,000 clones, about 85% seen once; the top ten hold about 3.4%. V trimming: 6 bases; J trimming: 4 bases; junction bases outside the gene matches: 4. The CDR3 consists of 14 residues. Germline-derived CDR1 and CDR2 are SGHTA and FQGNSA. The data stem from a study of OX40 agonist ivuxolimab in advanced cancers. Study-level results: Low normalized T-cell clonal expansion was also seen in some nonresponders.

Sample: CD4+ or CD8+ T cells sorted from blood, taken in a trial of the OX40 agonist ivuxolimab. The sequence came from an adult with an advanced solid tumor such as melanoma, head and neck, liver or kidney cancer. V and J are TRBV7-2 and TRBJ1-4; TRBD1 matches at 8 bases. CDR3 nucleotide sequence: TGTGCCAGCAGGGACACAGGGGGTAATGAAAAACTGTTTTTT. It translates to CASRDTGGNEKLFF.